This T cell receptor beta chain was sequenced in a study of T cell responses to AZD1222 COVID-19 vaccine. General study results and limits: Among those given AZD1222, only five or six were seropositive at baseline. There were vaccine-associated CD4 TCRs across spike, dominant at 160-218 and 743-854. Reports say nearly half of spike-specific TCRs go after unmutated variant regions. Most donors were white British and more were female, and clonal diversity was possibly underestimated.

CDR3 size: 11 residues. CDR1 and CDR2 from the germline V gene are LGHDT and YNNKEL (reference sequence). V shed 8 bases, J shed 5 bases, and the junction held 2 bases outside the gene matches. In regard to this clone: What it binds is not known.

Clones were read by immunoSEQ multiplex PCR, and TCRdb kept only the in-frame ones, dropping some. The data show roughly 190,000 clones, more than 90% seen once. V is TRBV3-1 (or the pseudogene TRBV3-2) and J is TRBJ2-7, with TRBD2 identical over 8 bases. The receptor comes from an adult who received the MenACWY meningococcal vaccine as a control. The input for sequencing was peripheral blood, taken 28 days after the second dose of the MenACWY control vaccine. CDR3 sequence reads: CASGRGDEQYF. CDR3 nucleotide sequence: TGTGCCAGCGGGCGGGGGGACGAGCAGTACTTC.